Described below is a single T cell receptor beta chain sequence and its context. Measured with immunoSEQ multiplex PCR; TCRdb has only the in-frame clones, and not every one. The repertoire holds some 52,000 clones, with more than 90% as singletons. The sample belongs to a study of T cell changes during pregnancy in multiple sclerosis. In germline, CDR1 is SGDLS, CDR2 YYNGEE. This CDR3 is 16 amino acids long. The V and J ends lost 0 bases and 0 bases respectively, with 11 bases between them. The receptor was isolated from a female donor with multiple sclerosis, enrolled in a pregnancy study. The sample was CD4+ T cells from peripheral blood mononuclear cells, taken before pregnancy. The V and J genes are TRBV9 and TRBJ2-3; D is uncertain. The CDR3 region has the DNA TGTGCCAGCAGCGTAGGAATAGGCGGCAGCACAGATACGCAGTATTTT. This codes for CASSVGIGGSTDTQYF.